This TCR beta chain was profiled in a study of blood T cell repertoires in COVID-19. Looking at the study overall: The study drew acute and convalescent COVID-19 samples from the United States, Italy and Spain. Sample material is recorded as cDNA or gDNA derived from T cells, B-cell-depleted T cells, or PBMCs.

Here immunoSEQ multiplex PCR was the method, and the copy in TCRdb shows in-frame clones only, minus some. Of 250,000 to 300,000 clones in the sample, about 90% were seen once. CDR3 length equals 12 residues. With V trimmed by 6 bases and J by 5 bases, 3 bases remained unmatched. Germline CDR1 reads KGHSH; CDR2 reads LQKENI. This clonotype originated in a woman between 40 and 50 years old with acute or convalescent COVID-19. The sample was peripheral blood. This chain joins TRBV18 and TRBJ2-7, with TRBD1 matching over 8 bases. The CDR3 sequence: CASSLTGDEQYV. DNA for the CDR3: TGTGCCAGCTCTTTGACAGGGGACGAGCAGTACGTC.